The T cell receptor beta chain described here comes from a study of spatial heterogeneity in lung cancer. The study's findings and limits: Tumors with more nonsynonymous mutations had more expanded intratumoral alpha and beta TCRs.

The time point denotes: sample taken at primary tumor resection. Whole RNA was taken from tumor, nontumor lung or frozen PBMC; it was then sequenced unsorted. Remarks on this clonotype: The target antigen is unknown. Being off target in a library aimed at alpha chains, this beta chain has a size of little meaning.

TCRdb analysed the 5' RACE reads with MiXCR anew, one entry per CDR3 protein. Among about 8,100 distinct CDR3 sequences, 9.5% to 15% were seen once, and the ten largest hold 8% to 13%. Source: lung tumor tissue, taken at surgery. The TCR originated in a male donor with early-stage non-small cell lung cancer.

This CDR3 is CASSDKTGAYYEQYF. The CDR3 DNA reads TGTGCCAGCAGCGATAAGACCGGGGCCTACTACGAGCAGTACTTC. This rearrangement joins TRBV7-2 to TRBJ2-7; D may be TRBD1 or TRBD2 (5 bases each). In germline, CDR1 is SGHTA, CDR2 FQGNSA. The CDR3 sequence is 15 residues long. Trimming removed 5 bases from V and 3 bases from J, with 17 bases in between.